This TCR beta chain appears in the sequencing data of a study of T cells in Graves' hyperthyroidism and ophthalmopathy. Germline CDR1 and CDR2: MNHNS and SASEGT. This CDR3 is built from 16 residues. Trimming took 4 bases from V and 2 from J; bases not matched to a gene: 6. Template material for amplifying TCR beta CDR3 regions consisted of RNA transcripts. Using the HTBI primer set, a first-round RT-PCR was run on the TCR CDR3. In TCRdb, the multiplex PCR reads were re-called with MiXCR into one record per CDR3 protein. The sample gives about 260,000 distinct CDR3 sequences, roughly 17% of which show up once; 25% to 30% is in the top ten.

The chain combines TRBV6-1 with TRBJ2-1, with TRBD2 matching over 9 bases. This clonotype originated in a woman aged 18-29 years with Graves' ophthalmopathy. Material: blood. The CDR3 loop is CASSAPGTSPYNEQFF. CDR3 DNA sequence: TGTGCCAGCAGTGCACCCGGGACTAGCCCCTACAATGAGCAGTTCTTC.